What follows are 26 T cell receptor beta chains derived from one specimen sequenced in a study of blood T cell repertoires in COVID-19. Sequencing was performed with immunoSEQ multiplex PCR; in TCRdb, only in-frame clones are kept and a portion is missing. Of a few hundred thousand clones in the sample, around 87% were seen once. Sequencing was carried out using peripheral blood. Receptors originate from a man aged 45-65 years with active or convalescent COVID-19.

The genes are TRBV15 and TRBJ2-3; 9 nucleotides agree with TRBD2. V dropped 3 bases and J dropped 1; count of bases not matched to a gene: 2. The germline gives CDR1 LNHNV, CDR2 YYDKDF (reference sequence). This CDR3 spans 15 amino acids. CDR3 loop: CATSSRLAGTDTQYF. The CDR3 DNA reads as TGTGCCACCAGCAGTAGACTAGCGGGCACAGATACGCAGTATTTT.

The chain combines TRBV7-6 with TRBJ1-4; 9 bases align to TRBD1. Trimming removed 5 bases from V and 8 bases from J; junction bases left unmatched: 12. Per germline, CDR1 SGHVS and CDR2 FNYEAQ. The CDR3 runs 16 residues. The DNA for the CDR3 is TGTGCCAGCAGCAAAGGCGGACAGGGGCGAACCGAAAAACTGTTTTTT. It specifies CASSKGGQGRTEKLFF.

This sequence joins TRBV28 and TRBJ2-3, with D possibly being TRBD2 (5 bases). The ends were cut back, 3 bases at V and 0 bases at J, with 10 bases in the middle. Germline CDR1 MDHEN, CDR2 SYDVKM. CDR3 length equals 15 residues. The CDR3 loop is CASSLSGASTDTQYF. CDR3 nucleotides: TGTGCCAGCAGTTTGAGCGGCGCTAGCACAGATACGCAGTATTTT.

V gene TRBV15 combines with J gene TRBJ1-4; D might be TRBD1 (6 bases). The CDR3 is 16 residues long. V was clipped by 5 bases and J by 0 bases, with 13 bases between them. Germline lookup yields CDR1 LNHNV and CDR2 YYDKDF (reference sequence). The CDR3 bases are TGTGCCACCAGCCTCAGGGGACCCGCAACTAATGAAAAACTGTTTTTT. It yields the protein CATSLRGPATNEKLFF.

This rearrangement joins TRBV4-3 to TRBJ1-4; D is unresolved. V shed 2 bases and J shed 5 bases, with 6 bases lying between them. CDR3 length: 13 amino acids. Germline V lookup: CDR1 LGHNA, CDR2 YSLEER. This CDR3 reads CASSQQRNEKLFF. The CDR3 DNA sequence: TGCGCCAGCAGCCAACAGCGGAATGAAAAACTGTTTTTT.

The gene calls are TRBV5-6 and TRBJ1-4; TRBD1 might be the D (6 bases). Germline V gene data show CDR1 as SGHDT and CDR2 as YYEEEE. The CDR3 is 16 amino acids. V dropped 5 bases and J dropped 4 bases, with 18 bases sitting between them. CDR3: CASRQGLTGVNEKLFF. CDR3 coding DNA: TGTGCCAGCAGACAAGGTCTGACAGGCGTTAATGAAAAACTGTTTTTT.

The chain uses TRBV5-6 and TRBJ2-3, with 11 nucleotides matching TRBD2. The germline V gene has CDR1 SGHDT and CDR2 YYEEEE. Trimming removed 6 bases from V and 4 bases from J; junction bases left unmatched: 10. The length of the CDR3 is 16 residues. CDR3: CASKITSGSRADTQYF. CDR3 DNA sequence: TGTGCCAGCAAAATAACTAGCGGGAGTCGCGCAGATACGCAGTATTTT. The full variable domain, with the rest looked up from reference TRBV5-6 and TRBJ2-3, is DAGVTQSPTHLIKTRGQQVTLRCSPKSGHDTVSWYQQALGQGPQFIFQYYEEEERQRGNFPDRFSGHQFPNYSSELNVNALLLGDSALYLCASKITSGSRADTQYFGPGTRLTVL.

The chain combines TRBV15 with TRBJ2-2, with D possibly matching TRBD1 (5 bases). Germline V lookup: CDR1 LNHNV, CDR2 YYDKDF (reference sequence). V lost 0 bases, J lost 5 bases, and 16 bases lay in between. The CDR3 spans 17 residues. CDR3 in amino acids: CATSRDLMQGGTGELFF. CDR3 DNA: TGTGCCACCAGCAGAGACCTCATGCAGGGTGGGACCGGGGAGCTGTTTTTT.

The chain has TRBV27 and TRBJ1-4; TRBD1 matches 9 bases. V lost 6 bases and J lost 5; bases outside the gene matches: 10. Germline CDR1 is MNHEY and CDR2 is SMNVEV (reference sequence). The CDR3 covers 16 residues. CDR3 bases: TGTGCCAGCAGCACAAGGTTTGGGACAGGGAATGAAAAACTGTTTTTT. This encodes CASSTRFGTGNEKLFF.

This chain joins TRBV5-4 and TRBJ2-3; D uncertain. The germline gives CDR1 SGHNT, CDR2 YYREEE (reference sequence). V lost 0 bases, J lost 3 bases, and 2 bases lay in between. CDR3 length equals 12 residues. The chain's CDR3 is CASSLATDTQYF. The CDR3 DNA is TGTGCCAGCAGCTTGGCGACAGATACGCAGTATTTT. Drawing the rest from reference TRBV5-4 and TRBJ2-3, the complete variable domain is ETGVTQSPTHLIKTRGQQVTLRCSSQSGHNTVSWYQQALGQGPQFIFQYYREEENGRGNFPPRFSGLQFPNYSSELNVNALELDDSALYLCASSLATDTQYFGPGTRLTVL.

V usage is TRBV19 and J usage is TRBJ1-3; 12 nucleotides line up with TRBD1. This CDR3 region has 17 residues. After removal of 4 bases from V and 4 bases from J, the junction contained 8 bases not matched to a gene. CDR1 and CDR2 from the germline V gene are LNHDA and SQIVND (reference sequence). In nucleotides, the CDR3 is TGTGCCAGTAGTACCCTGGGACAGGGGGCGCGAGGAAACACCATATATTTT. Protein sequence: CASSTLGQGARGNTIYF.

The genes are TRBV18 and TRBJ1-2; 8 bases are a match to TRBD1. With V trimmed by 3 bases and J by 3 bases, 3 bases remained unmatched. The CDR3 consists of 14 residues. CDR1 is KGHSH, CDR2 LQKENI, per germline. CDR3 amino acids: CASSPVDRDYGYTF. The CDR3 nucleotides read TGTGCCAGCTCACCCGTGGACAGGGACTATGGCTACACCTTC.

This clone was found once. The gene calls are TRBV28 and TRBJ2-7; the D is unclear. CDR1 MDHEN and CDR2 SYDVKM come from the germline V gene. This CDR3 comprises 12 residues. Trimming stripped 4 bases from V and 3 bases from J, with 7 bases between. The CDR3 coding sequence is TGTGCCAGCAGTTCAGGCAGCTACGAGCAGTACTTC. Translating it yields CASSSGSYEQYF.

The genes are TRBV24-1 and TRBJ2-3, with D tentatively TRBD2 (5 bases). This CDR3 is 14 amino acids long. Trimming pared 9 bases from V and 1 base from J, leaving 13 bases between. Germline V lookup: CDR1 KGHDR, CDR2 SFDVKD. Here the CDR3 reads CATLTGKRTDTQYF. CDR3 DNA: TGTGCCACCCTAACGGGGAAACGCACAGATACGCAGTATTTT.

V and J are TRBV24-1 and TRBJ2-2, with TRBD2 matching over 11 bases. The germline gives CDR1 KGHDR, CDR2 SFDVKD. The V segment lost 4 bases and the J segment 5 bases; nucleotides outside the gene matches: 5. The CDR3 sequence is 16 residues long. CDR3 amino acids: CATSDPGTSGTGELFF. The CDR3 DNA follows: TGTGCCACCAGTGACCCCGGGACTAGCGGAACCGGGGAGCTGTTTTTT.

The chain combines TRBV30 with TRBJ2-5; 7 bases map to TRBD2. This CDR3 has 12 residues. Per the germline V gene, CDR1 is GTSNPN and CDR2 is SVGIG (reference sequence). V gave up 2 bases and J gave up 5 bases; unmatched junction bases: 2. Here the CDR3 DNA reads TGTGCCTGGAGTATCGGGGGGGAGACCCAGTACTTC. It specifies CAWSIGGETQYF.

The sample holds a few counts of this clone. The chain links TRBV9 to TRBJ2-6, with D possibly being TRBD2 (6 bases). The CDR3 runs to 16 residues. Per the germline V gene, CDR1 is SGDLS and CDR2 is YYNGEE. Trimming cost V 6 bases and J 0 bases, with 13 bases left between them. The CDR3 spells CASNPGGTSGANVLTF. CDR3 bases: TGTGCCAGCAACCCCGGCGGGACCTCTGGGGCCAACGTCCTGACTTTC.

The V gene is TRBV30, the J gene TRBJ1-2; D gene ambiguous. Germline V gene sequence: CDR1 GTSNPN, CDR2 SVGIG (reference sequence). V lost 2 bases, J lost 1 base, and 11 bases lay in between. The CDR3 is 14 amino acids. The CDR3 DNA reads TGTGCCTGGAGTCCCGGGAGCAATAACTATGGCTACACCTTC. It is translated as CAWSPGSNNYGYTF.

The chain joins TRBV7-8 to TRBJ2-3; D is uncertain. V was cut by 5 bases and J by 6 bases, with 9 bases left in between. The CDR3 is 12 amino acids. Germline assignment: CDR1 SGHVS and CDR2 FQNEAQ. Written as DNA, the CDR3 is TGTGCCAGCAGCCCAATCCAGGATACGCAGTATTTT. It yields the protein CASSPIQDTQYF.

CDR3 bases: TGCGCCAGCAGCTTAGATTGGACAGGGGCCGGGAGCGATACGCAGTATTTT. It codes for CASSLDWTGAGSDTQYF. The chain employs TRBV5-1 and TRBJ2-3; 9 nucleotides match TRBD1. Germline V gene sequence: CDR1 SGHRS, CDR2 YFSETQ. The CDR3 contains 17 residues. V shed 2 bases and J 6 bases; nucleotides not matched to a gene: 13.

The sample holds one count of this clone. The gene calls are TRBV7-9 and TRBJ2-2; 8 nucleotides line up with TRBD2. Germline CDR1 reads SEHNR; CDR2 reads FQNEAQ (reference sequence). Germline trimming cut 5 bases from V and 6 bases from J; bases unmatched to any gene: 8. CDR3 length: 15 residues. CDR3 amino acids: CASSPIIAGSGELFF. CDR3 DNA sequence: TGTGCCAGCAGCCCGATTATAGCGGGGTCCGGGGAGCTGTTTTTT.

This rearrangement joins TRBV30 to TRBJ2-6; D is possibly TRBD1 (5 bases). Trimming removed 1 base at V and 0 bases at J, with 13 bases between. This CDR3 comprises 17 residues. Germline V lookup: CDR1 GTSNPN, CDR2 SVGIG (reference sequence). The CDR3 coding sequence is TGTGCCTGGAGTGGACAGCGAACATTCTCTGGGGCCAACGTCCTGACTTTC. It yields the protein CAWSGQRTFSGANVLTF.

This clone came up a few times. J is TRBJ1-1 and V is TRBV6-5; 9 bases fit TRBD1. The CDR3 is 15 amino acids. Trimming at V came to 6 bases and at J to 5 bases, leaving 10 bases not matched to a gene. The germline V gene has CDR1 MNHEY and CDR2 SVGAGI. DNA for the CDR3: TGTGCCAGCAGGAGACAGGGGGGAATGGTGACTGAAGCTTTCTTT. The encoded protein is CASRRQGGMVTEAFF.

This chain uses TRBV3-1 (or the pseudogene TRBV3-2) with TRBJ1-4; 9 bases fit TRBD1. This CDR3 is 16 amino acids long. V was clipped by 4 bases and J by 6 bases; unmatched bases: 9. Looked up from germline, CDR1 is LGHDT and CDR2 is YNNKEL (reference sequence). The CDR3 sequence: CASSPGQGRLYEKLFF. CDR3 nucleotide sequence: TGTGCCAGCAGCCCTGGACAGGGGCGGTTATATGAAAAACTGTTTTTT.

The chain has TRBV2 and TRBJ2-2; D possibly corresponds to TRBD1 (6 bases). The CDR3 runs 14 residues. Germline loops: CDR1 SNHLY, CDR2 FYNNEI. V dropped 4 bases and J dropped 6 bases, with 12 bases sitting between them. The CDR3: CASSVSGVPGELFF. The CDR3 DNA reads TGTGCCAGCAGTGTCTCAGGGGTGCCCGGGGAGCTGTTTTTT.

CDR3 protein: CASSLSRGQPSGGSYNEQFF. The CDR3 coding sequence is TGCGCCAGCAGCCTTTCCAGGGGGCAACCTAGCGGGGGCTCCTACAATGAGCAGTTCTTC. V gene TRBV4-3 combines with J gene TRBJ2-1, with 10 positions matching TRBD2. Germline assignment: CDR1 LGHNA and CDR2 YSLEER. Trimming removed 4 bases from V and 0 bases from J; junction bases left unmatched: 15. This CDR3 region has 20 residues.